One and the same sample provided the 11 T cell receptor beta chains below, sequenced in a study of vaccination and CD4 T cells after COVID-19. The time point is: late sampling 161 to 241 days after vaccination in three convalescent patients. Using its own MiXCR run on the PCR reads, TCRdb lists one record per CDR3 protein. The table includes roughly 28,000 distinct CDR3 sequences, about 50% detected once. Sequenced here: CD4+ T cells from blood, sampled about 7 months after SARS-CoV-2 vaccination. The receptors derive from a human donor who had recovered from COVID-19.

V and J are TRBV15 and TRBJ2-7, with 7 bases that match TRBD2. Trimming took 6 bases from V and 0 from J; bases not matched to a gene: 8. Germline V gene data show CDR1 as LNHNV and CDR2 as YYDKDF (reference sequence). CDR3 size: 15 residues. CDR3 nucleotides: TGTGCCACCAGGCCGGGCGGGAGCTCCTCCTACGAGCAGTACTTC. Its translation is CATRPGGSSSYEQYF.

The chain has TRBV19 and TRBJ2-1; D unresolved. Germline values: CDR1 LNHDA, CDR2 SQIVND (reference sequence). This CDR3 is built from 13 residues. V was shortened by 2 bases and J by 5 bases, with 7 bases between the two germline ends. CDR3: CASSISLNNEQFF. The DNA for the CDR3 is TGTGCCAGTAGTATATCCCTAAACAATGAGCAGTTCTTC.

This sequence joins TRBV20-1 and TRBJ2-4; 9 bases align to TRBD2. CDR1 is DFQATT, CDR2 SNEGSKA, per germline (reference sequence). This CDR3 has 18 residues. CDR3 in DNA: TGCAGCGCTCTGGCTCCTAGCGGGACCGTGGGCTCCAAAAACATTCAGTACTTC. Translation gives CSALAPSGTVGSKNIQYF.

This clonotype came up a few times. V gene TRBV21-1 combines with J gene TRBJ1-5; no check of the table's D call, TRBD1, against the DNA was made. TRBV21-1 counts as a pseudogene. This CDR3 region has 11 residues. The CDR3 sequence: CASSIGKPQHF. The CDR3 nucleotides are TGTGCCAGCAGCATCGGGAAGCCCCAGCATTTT.

V usage is TRBV6-1 and J usage is TRBJ2-2; 8 bases fit TRBD2. J lost 5 bases, V lost 6 bases, and 14 bases had no gene match. The CDR3 has 17 residues. The germline V gene has CDR1 MNHNS and CDR2 SASEGT. The chain's CDR3 is CASSHTPSGPLTGELFF. Here the CDR3 DNA reads TGTGCCAGCAGCCATACTCCTAGCGGGCCATTGACCGGGGAGCTGTTTTTT.

This chain joins TRBV6-5 and TRBJ2-1; 9 bases map to TRBD1. Germline CDR1 and CDR2: MNHEY and SVGAGI. V gave up 2 bases and J gave up 7 bases; unmatched junction bases: 3. There are 14 residues in the CDR3. CDR3 protein: CASSYIGQGNEQFF. The CDR3 DNA follows: TGTGCCAGCAGTTACATCGGACAGGGGAATGAGCAGTTCTTC.

There are a few counts of this clonotype. The chain joins TRBV28 to TRBJ1-5, with 8 bases identical to TRBD1. Germline assignment: CDR1 MDHEN and CDR2 SYDVKM. J lost 2 bases, V lost 4 bases, and 4 bases had no gene match. CDR3 length equals 15 residues. CDR3 DNA: TGTGCCAGCAGTTACCCACAGGGGGGCAATCAGCCCCAGCATTTT. Protein product: CASSYPQGGNQPQHF.

This clonotype was seen more than once but under ten times. This chain links TRBV19 with TRBJ2-5, with D perhaps matching TRBD2 (6 bases). The CDR3 sequence is 12 residues long. CDR1 is LNHDA, CDR2 SQIVND, per germline (reference sequence). Between the trimmed V and J ends, which lost 5 bases and 5 bases, there was a span of 9 bases. DNA of the CDR3: TGTGCCAGTAGTGAGGGAGGCGAGACCCAGTACTTC. It is translated as CASSEGGETQYF.

CDR3 bases: TGTGCCAGTAGTAACAAGCACAATAGCAATCAGCCCCAGCATTTT. This sequence encodes CASSNKHNSNQPQHF. The J gene is TRBJ1-5, the V gene TRBV19, with unresolved D. Trimming shortened V by 4 bases and J by 0 bases, and 10 bases separated the two germline ends. CDR1 and CDR2 (germline): LNHDA, SQIVND (reference sequence). This CDR3 contains 15 residues.

The V and J genes are TRBV10-3 and TRBJ1-6; no reliable D call. Trimming took off 3 bases at V and 1 base at J, with 4 bases between the two ends. The CDR3 covers 14 residues. Germline V gives CDR1 ENHRY, CDR2 SYGVKD. The CDR3 here is CAISDRSYNSPLHF. The CDR3 DNA follows: TGTGCCATCAGTGACCGTTCCTATAATTCACCCCTCCACTTT.

CDR3 in amino acids: CASRRDSRYSPLHF. CDR3 coding DNA: TGTGCCAGCAGGCGGGACTCCCGCTATTCACCCCTCCACTTT. V and J are TRBV6-1 and TRBJ1-6, with TRBD1 as a possible D gene (5 bases). CDR1 MNHNS and CDR2 SASEGT come from the germline V gene. Trimming removed 6 bases from V and 8 bases from J, with 14 bases in between. The CDR3 runs to 14 residues.